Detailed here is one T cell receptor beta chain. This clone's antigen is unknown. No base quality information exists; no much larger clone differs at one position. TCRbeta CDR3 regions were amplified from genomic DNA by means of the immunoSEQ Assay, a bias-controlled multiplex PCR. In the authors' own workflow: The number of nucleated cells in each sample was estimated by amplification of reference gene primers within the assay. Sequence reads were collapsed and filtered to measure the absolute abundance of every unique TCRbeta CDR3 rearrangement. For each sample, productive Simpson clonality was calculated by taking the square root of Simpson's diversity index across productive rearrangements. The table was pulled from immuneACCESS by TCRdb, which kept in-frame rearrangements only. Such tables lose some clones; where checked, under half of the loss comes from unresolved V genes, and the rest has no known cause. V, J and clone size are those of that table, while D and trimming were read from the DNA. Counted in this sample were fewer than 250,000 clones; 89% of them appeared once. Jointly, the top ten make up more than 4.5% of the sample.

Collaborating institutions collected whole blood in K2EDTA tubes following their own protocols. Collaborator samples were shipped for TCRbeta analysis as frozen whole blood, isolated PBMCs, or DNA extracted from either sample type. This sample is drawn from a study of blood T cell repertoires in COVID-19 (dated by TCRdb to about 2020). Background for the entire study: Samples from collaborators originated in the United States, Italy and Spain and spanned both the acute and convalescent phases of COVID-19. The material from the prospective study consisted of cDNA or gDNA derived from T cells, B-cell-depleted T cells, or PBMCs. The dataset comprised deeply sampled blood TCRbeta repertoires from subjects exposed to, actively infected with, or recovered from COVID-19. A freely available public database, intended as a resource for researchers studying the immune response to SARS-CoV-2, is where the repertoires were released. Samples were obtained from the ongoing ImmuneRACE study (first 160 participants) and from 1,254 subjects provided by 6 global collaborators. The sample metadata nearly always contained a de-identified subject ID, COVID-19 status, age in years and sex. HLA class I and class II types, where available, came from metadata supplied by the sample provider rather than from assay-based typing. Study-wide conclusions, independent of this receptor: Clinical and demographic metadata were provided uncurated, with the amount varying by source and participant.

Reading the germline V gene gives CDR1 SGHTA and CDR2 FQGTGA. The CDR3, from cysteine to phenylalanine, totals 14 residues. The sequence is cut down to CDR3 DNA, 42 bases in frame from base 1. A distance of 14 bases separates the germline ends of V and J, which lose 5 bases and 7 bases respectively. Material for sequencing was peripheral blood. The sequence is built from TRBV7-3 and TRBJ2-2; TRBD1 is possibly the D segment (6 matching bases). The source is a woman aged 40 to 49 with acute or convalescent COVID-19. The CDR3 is CASSAYTGLGELFF. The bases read TGTGCCAGCAGCGCCTACACAGGGCTCGGGGAGCTGTTTTTT.